Below are 28 T cell receptor beta chains sequenced from a single sample in a study of radiotherapy plus CTLA-4 blockade in lung cancer. Here immunoSEQ multiplex PCR was the method, and the copy in TCRdb shows in-frame clones only, minus some. Of roughly 80,000 clones in the sample, around 74% were seen once. The source was peripheral blood, collected from a patient treated with radiotherapy plus ipilimumab. The receptors shown here come from a human donor with non-small cell lung cancer whose response to radiotherapy plus ipilimumab could not be evaluated.

The chain links TRBV5-6 to TRBJ2-7; possible D gene TRBD1, 6 bases. CDR1 is SGHDT, CDR2 YYEEEE, per germline. The CDR3 has 16 residues. V lost 0 bases to trimming and J lost 3 bases, with 16 bases between them. The CDR3 DNA reads TGTGCCAGCAGCTTGGCCTCCGGGACACGGGTCTACGAGCAGTACTTC. This translates into CASSLASGTRVYEQYF.

Worth noting for this clone: A junction boundary mismatches the germline segment, possibly from a read error. The chain has TRBV6-1 and TRBJ1-1; D call uncertain. The CDR3 has 13 amino acids. Germline assignment: CDR1 MNHNS and CDR2 SASEGT. CDR3 amino acids: CASSERSNSEAFF. The CDR3 DNA is TGTGCCAGCAGTGAAAGGTCGAACAGTGAAGCTTTCTTT.

The chain uses TRBV7-8 and TRBJ1-2; D not resolved. This CDR3 is built from 14 residues. Trimming stripped 0 bases from V and 2 bases from J, with 7 bases between. The germline gives CDR1 SGHVS, CDR2 FQNEAQ. CDR3 loop: CASSLARVNYGYTF. The CDR3 DNA is TGTGCCAGCAGCTTAGCGAGGGTCAACTATGGCTACACCTTC.

The genes are TRBV30 and TRBJ2-4, with 10 bases that match TRBD2. Trimming removed 4 bases from V and 6 bases from J; junction bases left unmatched: 0. Germline assignment: CDR1 GTSNPN and CDR2 SVGIG (reference sequence). The CDR3 contains 12 residues. CDR3: CAWTSGRNIQYF. In DNA, the CDR3 is TGTGCCTGGACTAGCGGGAGAAACATTCAGTACTTC.

A few counts support this clone. The chain links TRBV2 to TRBJ2-2; D is perhaps TRBD2 (5 bases). The CDR3 is 15 residues long. Germline CDR1 and CDR2: SNHLY and FYNNEI. Trimming removed 1 base from V and 5 bases from J, with 11 bases in between. The CDR3 spells CASSEVWTYTGELFF. CDR3 nucleotides: TGTGCCAGCAGTGAAGTTTGGACTTATACCGGGGAGCTGTTTTTT.

This chain uses TRBV4-1 with TRBJ2-3, with a tentative D call TRBD2 (5 bases). V lost 4 bases, J lost 4 bases, and 12 bases lay in between. Looked up from germline, CDR1 is MGHRA and CDR2 is YSYEKL. This CDR3 contains 14 residues. The CDR3 DNA sequence: TGCGCCAGCAGCCGAGGACTGGGCGCAGATACGCAGTATTTT. Its translation: CASSRGLGADTQYF.

The chain joins TRBV7-3 to TRBJ2-1; 8 bases map to TRBD2. The CDR3 has 14 residues. V lost 2 bases to trimming and J lost 3 bases; unmatched junction nucleotides: 0. Germline CDR1 SGHTA, CDR2 FQGTGA. CDR3 DNA: TGTGCCAGCAGCTTAGGGACTAGCTACAATGAGCAGTTCTTC. Translated, it gives CASSLGTSYNEQFF. The full variable domain, its missing parts supplied by reference TRBV7-3 and TRBJ2-1, is GAGVSQTPSNKVTEKGKYVELRCDPISGHTALYWYRQSLGQGPEFLIYFQGTGAADDSGLPNDRFFAVRPEGSVSTLKIQRTERGDSAVYLCASSLGTSYNEQFFGPGTRLTVL.

This clone has more than one count but fewer than ten. The V call is TRBV6-6, the J call TRBJ1-1; unclear D gene. Germline V gives CDR1 MNHNY, CDR2 SVGAGI (reference sequence). V gave up 6 bases and J gave up 0 bases, with 5 bases separating them. The CDR3 length is 12 residues. The CDR3 protein is CASRFMNTEAFF. The DNA of the CDR3 is TGTGCCAGCAGGTTCATGAACACTGAAGCTTTCTTT.

The J gene is TRBJ2-1, the V gene TRBV5-6; TRBD2 might be the D (5 bases). The CDR3 has 13 amino acids. CDR1 SGHDT and CDR2 YYEEEE come from the germline V gene. V lost 2 bases, J lost 8 bases, and 11 bases lay in between. The CDR3 region is CASSFGPGDEQFF. CDR3 DNA sequence: TGTGCCAGCAGCTTCGGTCCCGGGGATGAGCAGTTCTTC. The whole variable domain, filled in from reference TRBV5-6 and TRBJ2-1, reads DAGVTQSPTHLIKTRGQQVTLRCSPKSGHDTVSWYQQALGQGPQFIFQYYEEEERQRGNFPDRFSGHQFPNYSSELNVNALLLGDSALYLCASSFGPGDEQFFGPGTRLTVL.

There are a few counts of this clone. The J gene is TRBJ2-3, the V gene TRBV6-5; tentative D call: TRBD1 (6 bases). The length of the CDR3 is 15 residues. Trimming cost V 2 bases and J 3 bases, with 12 bases left between them. Germline V CDR1 and CDR2: MNHEY, SVGAGI. The CDR3 region has the DNA TGTGCCAGCAGTTACAGTCAGGGGATAACAGATACGCAGTATTTT. Amino acid sequence: CASSYSQGITDTQYF.

The rearrangement uses TRBV5-1 and TRBJ2-5; no clear D gene. Trimming shortened V by 0 bases and J by 4 bases, and 4 bases separated the two germline ends. Germline V gene lookup returns CDR1 SGHRS and CDR2 YFSETQ. The CDR3 runs to 12 residues. In nucleotides, the CDR3 is TGCGCCAGCAGCTTGGAGCTAGAGACCCAGTACTTC. The encoded protein is CASSLELETQYF.

In DNA, the CDR3 is TGCGCCAGCAGCTTGGCCGGGACAGTATCCTCTGGGGCCAACGTCCTGACTTTC. Its translation is CASSLAGTVSSGANVLTF. V gene TRBV5-1 combines with J gene TRBJ2-6; 7 bases agree with TRBD1. Trimming at V came to 0 bases and at J to 0 bases, leaving 6 bases not matched to a gene. Per germline, CDR1 SGHRS and CDR2 YFSETQ. This CDR3 has 18 residues.

This clone was seen more than once but under ten times. The rearrangement uses TRBV10-3 and TRBJ2-3; the D is unclear. Germline V gene sequence: CDR1 ENHRY, CDR2 SYGVKD. CDR3 length: 14 residues. The ends were cut back, 3 bases at V and 6 bases at J, with 13 bases in the middle. The CDR3 reads CAISDPQSADTQYF. The CDR3 DNA is TGTGCCATCAGTGACCCCCAATCCGCGGATACGCAGTATTTT.

The genes are TRBV5-4 and TRBJ1-6; 7 bases line up with TRBD1. The CDR3 length is 15 residues. The V and J ends lost 1 base and 9 bases, in that order; junction bases with no gene match: 7. Per the germline V gene, CDR1 is SGHNT and CDR2 is YYREEE (reference sequence). CDR3 in DNA: TGTGCCAGCAGCTTGTCACGTGCAGGGGGTTCACCCCTCCACTTT. The encoded protein is CASSLSRAGGSPLHF.

This chain links TRBV5-5 with TRBJ1-1; 9 bases fit TRBD1. Germline V gene data show CDR1 as SGHKS and CDR2 as YYEKEE (reference sequence). The junction had 9 bases not matched to a gene; V was cut back by 4 bases and J by 5 bases. The CDR3 has 15 residues. The CDR3 DNA sequence: TGTGCCAGCAGCGCGGGACAGGGACTGGCGACTGAAGCTTTCTTT. This translates into CASSAGQGLATEAFF.

In its sample, this clone is medium-sized. The V call is TRBV7-3, the J call TRBJ2-7; 7 bases line up with TRBD1. Unmatched junction bases numbered 6, after V lost 1 base and J lost 9 bases. The CDR3 covers 13 residues. Germline V CDR1 and CDR2: SGHTA, FQGTGA. CDR3: CASSLIITGVQYF. The CDR3 coding sequence is TGTGCCAGCAGCTTAATCATCACAGGGGTGCAGTACTTC.

This clone occurred once. The V and J genes are TRBV15 and TRBJ1-5, with D possibly being TRBD1 (5 bases). Germline CDR1 is LNHNV and CDR2 is YYDKDF (reference sequence). CDR3 length: 16 residues. The V end lost 1 base, the J end lost 1 base, and 11 bases lay between the germline ends. The CDR3 spells CATSRGAGPSNQPQHF. The CDR3 nucleotides are TGTGCCACCAGCAGAGGGGCAGGGCCCAGCAATCAGCCCCAGCATTTT.

The chain links TRBV5-1 to TRBJ2-5, with D tentatively TRBD2 (6 bases). This CDR3 is 13 amino acids long. V was cut by 7 bases and J by 5 bases, with 15 bases left in between. The V gene's germline CDR1 is SGHRS and CDR2 YFSETQ. CDR3 loop: CASQSGSTETQYF. For the CDR3, the DNA is TGCGCCAGCCAATCCGGGAGTACGGAGACCCAGTACTTC.

This chain joins TRBV6-1 and TRBJ2-5; D is uncertain. V gave up 7 bases and J gave up 1 base, with 10 bases separating them. Germline V gene sequence: CDR1 MNHNS, CDR2 SASEGT. CDR3 length: 13 residues. The CDR3 sequence: CASNRGFQETQYF. DNA for the CDR3: TGTGCCAGCAACCGAGGCTTCCAAGAGACCCAGTACTTC.

The J gene is TRBJ1-1, the V gene TRBV11-2; D possibly corresponds to TRBD1 (5 bases). Germline V gene data show CDR1 as SGHAT and CDR2 as FQNNGV. The ends were cut back, 1 base at V and 1 base at J, with 13 bases in the middle. The CDR3 has 16 residues. CDR3: CASSLAGRRQNTEAFF. The CDR3, as DNA: TGTGCCAGCAGCTTAGCAGGGCGCCGGCAGAACACTGAAGCTTTCTTT.

The gene calls are TRBV9 and TRBJ2-2, with D perhaps matching TRBD2 (6 bases). V was clipped by 0 bases and J by 1 base, with 13 bases between them. CDR1 and CDR2 (germline): SGDLS, YYNGEE. This CDR3 region has 17 residues. For the CDR3, the DNA is TGTGCCAGCAGCGTAGAGGTTAGGGACTTGAACACCGGGGAGCTGTTTTTT. This gives the protein CASSVEVRDLNTGELFF.

The chain has TRBV28 and TRBJ1-2; D unclear. The V and J ends lost 6 bases and 3 bases respectively, with 20 bases between them. This CDR3 region has 16 residues. Germline V gives CDR1 MDHEN, CDR2 SYDVKM. CDR3 sequence (DNA): TGTGCCAGCAGCACGCGGGGTCTTGGCGGTCACTATGGCTACACCTTC. Protein product: CASSTRGLGGHYGYTF.

The CDR3 loop reads CASSSDYGQGDQPQHF. Written as DNA, the CDR3 is TGTGCCAGCAGCTCGGATTATGGACAGGGGGATCAGCCCCAGCATTTT. The chain links TRBV5-6 to TRBJ1-5; TRBD1 matches 10 bases. CDR1 is SGHDT, CDR2 YYEEEE, per germline. J was trimmed by 5 bases and V by 3 bases; bases with no gene match: 8. CDR3 size: 16 residues.

The chain joins TRBV4-1 to TRBJ1-4; 12 bases map to TRBD1. CDR1 is MGHRA and CDR2 is YSYEKL in the germline V gene. The CDR3 spans 18 residues. V gave up 4 bases and J gave up 0 bases; unmatched junction bases: 6. The CDR3 here is CASSPGGQGATTNEKLFF. The CDR3 nucleotides read TGCGCCAGCAGCCCGGGGGGACAGGGGGCAACAACTAATGAAAAACTGTTTTTT.

This chain uses TRBV9 with TRBJ2-3; D ambiguous. CDR3 length: 14 amino acids. Germline CDR1 and CDR2: SGDLS and YYNGEE. With 4 bases removed from V and 4 bases from J, the gap between germline ends came to 13 bases. CDR3 sequence (DNA): TGTGCCAGCAGCCCCCACTTAAACTCAGATACGCAGTATTTT. The encoded protein is CASSPHLNSDTQYF.

The CDR3 nucleotides are TGTGCCATCAGTGAGTCACAGGGGGCGGTGAATGGCTACACCTTC. Amino acid sequence: CAISESQGAVNGYTF. The rearrangement links TRBV10-3 to TRBJ1-2; 9 bases agree with TRBD1. This CDR3 has 15 residues. Trimming cost V 0 bases and J 6 bases; bases outside gene matches: 5. The germline gives CDR1 ENHRY, CDR2 SYGVKD.

Comment on this clone: A read error may account for a junction end that differs from germline. The chain uses TRBV6-6 and TRBJ2-7; D uncertain. Germline-derived CDR1 and CDR2 are MNHNY and SVGAGI (reference sequence). The CDR3 extends over 15 amino acids. The CDR3 nucleotides read TGTGTCAGCAGTTTTTCTCGGATTCGAGGAGACGAGCAGTACTTC. It translates to CVSSFSRIRGDEQYF.

The genes are TRBV4-1 and TRBJ1-1; 8 bases are shared with TRBD1. The germline gives CDR1 MGHRA, CDR2 YSYEKL. The V segment lost 4 bases and the J segment 3 bases; nucleotides outside the gene matches: 7. The CDR3 loop spans 15 amino acids. The CDR3 DNA follows: TGCGCCAGCAGCCTGTTTGGACAGGGCTACACTGAAGCTTTCTTT. Protein product: CASSLFGQGYTEAFF.